This T cell receptor beta chain was captured in a study of T cells in Graves' hyperthyroidism and ophthalmopathy. Study-level findings and limits: In the blood, most expanded thyroid clonotypes above 0.001 appeared as well.

This clonotype was counted between two and nine times. Its antigen is not identified. TCR beta CDR3 regions were amplified from RNA transcripts. First-round RT-PCR of the TCR CDR3 relied on the HTBI primer set. TCRdb called the multiplex PCR reads again in MiXCR, with one record for every CDR3 protein. Of about 640,000 distinct CDR3 sequences in the sample, about 45% are singletons; the top ten hold approximately 6.8%. The sequence derives from an adult man with Graves' disease, either hyperthyroidism or ophthalmopathy (not recorded which). The specimen was peripheral blood or thyroid tissue (not recorded which).

The CDR3 nucleotides read TGTGCCAGCAGTTTACTTGGTTCAGTCTATGGCTACACCTTC. It codes for CASSLLGSVYGYTF. The chain employs TRBV12-3 or TRBV12-4 and TRBJ1-2; the D is unclear. This CDR3 has 14 residues. Between the trimmed V and J ends, which lost 2 bases and 4 bases, there was a span of 11 bases.